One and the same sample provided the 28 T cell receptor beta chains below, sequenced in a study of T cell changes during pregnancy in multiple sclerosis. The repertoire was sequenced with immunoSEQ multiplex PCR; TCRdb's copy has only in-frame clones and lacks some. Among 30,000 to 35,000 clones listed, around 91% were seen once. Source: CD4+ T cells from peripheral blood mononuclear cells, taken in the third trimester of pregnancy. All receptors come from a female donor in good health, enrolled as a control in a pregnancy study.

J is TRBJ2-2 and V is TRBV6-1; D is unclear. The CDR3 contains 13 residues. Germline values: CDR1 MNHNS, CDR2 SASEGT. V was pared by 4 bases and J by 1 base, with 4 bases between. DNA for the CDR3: TGTGCCAGCAGTGTCGGGAACACCGGGGAGCTGTTTTTT. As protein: CASSVGNTGELFF.

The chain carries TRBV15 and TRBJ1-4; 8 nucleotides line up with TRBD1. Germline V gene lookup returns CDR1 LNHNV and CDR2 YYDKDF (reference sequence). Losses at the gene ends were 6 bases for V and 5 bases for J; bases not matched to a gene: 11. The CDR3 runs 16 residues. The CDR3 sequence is CATSGRETGENEKLFF. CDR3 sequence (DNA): TGTGCCACCAGTGGTCGCGAGACAGGGGAGAATGAAAAACTGTTTTTT.

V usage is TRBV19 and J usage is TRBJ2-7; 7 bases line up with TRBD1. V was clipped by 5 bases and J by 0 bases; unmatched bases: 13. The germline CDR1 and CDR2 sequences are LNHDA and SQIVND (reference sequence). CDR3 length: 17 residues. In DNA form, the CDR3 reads TGTGCCAGTAGTCCGGTGGGACAGACAAGGAGCTCCTACGAGCAGTACTTC. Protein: CASSPVGQTRSSYEQYF.

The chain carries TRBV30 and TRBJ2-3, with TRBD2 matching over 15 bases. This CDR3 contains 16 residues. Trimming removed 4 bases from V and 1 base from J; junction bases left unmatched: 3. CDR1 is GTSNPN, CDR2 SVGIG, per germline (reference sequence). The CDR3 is CAWTGTSGGRTDTQYF. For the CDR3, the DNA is TGTGCCTGGACTGGGACTAGCGGGGGGCGCACAGATACGCAGTATTTT.

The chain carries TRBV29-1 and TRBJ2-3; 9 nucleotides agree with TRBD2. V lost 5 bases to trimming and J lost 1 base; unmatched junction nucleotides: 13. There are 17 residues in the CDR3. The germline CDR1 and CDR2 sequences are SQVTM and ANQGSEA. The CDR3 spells CSVIWREGFSGTDTQYF. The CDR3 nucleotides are TGCAGCGTTATATGGCGGGAGGGCTTTAGTGGCACAGATACGCAGTATTTT.

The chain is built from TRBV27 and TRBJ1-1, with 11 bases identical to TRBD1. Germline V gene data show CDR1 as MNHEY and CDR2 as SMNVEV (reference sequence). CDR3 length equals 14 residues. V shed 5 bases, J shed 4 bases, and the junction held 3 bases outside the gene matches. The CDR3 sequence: CASSPGTGGTEAFF. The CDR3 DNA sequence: TGTGCCAGCAGTCCCGGGACAGGGGGCACTGAAGCTTTCTTT.

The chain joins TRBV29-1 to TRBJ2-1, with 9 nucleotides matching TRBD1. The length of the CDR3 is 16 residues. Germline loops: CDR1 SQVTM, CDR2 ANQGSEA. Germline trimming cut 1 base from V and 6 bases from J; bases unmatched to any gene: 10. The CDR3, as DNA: TGCAGCGTTGAAGTAAACGACAGGGGGATTGGCAATGAGCAGTTCTTC. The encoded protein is CSVEVNDRGIGNEQFF.

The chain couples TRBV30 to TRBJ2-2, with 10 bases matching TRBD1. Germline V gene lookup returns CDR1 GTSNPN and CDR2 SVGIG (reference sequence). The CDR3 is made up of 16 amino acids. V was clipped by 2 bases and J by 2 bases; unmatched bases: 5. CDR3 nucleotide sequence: TGTGCCTGGAGTTCGGACAGGGGGGGCAACACCGGGGAGCTGTTTTTT. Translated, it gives CAWSSDRGGNTGELFF.

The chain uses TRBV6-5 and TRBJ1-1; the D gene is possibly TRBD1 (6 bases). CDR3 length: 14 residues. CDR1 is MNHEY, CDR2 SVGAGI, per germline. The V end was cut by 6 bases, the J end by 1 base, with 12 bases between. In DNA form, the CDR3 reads TGTGCCAGCAGCCAAAGGACAGAGAACACTGAAGCTTTCTTT. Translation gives CASSQRTENTEAFF.

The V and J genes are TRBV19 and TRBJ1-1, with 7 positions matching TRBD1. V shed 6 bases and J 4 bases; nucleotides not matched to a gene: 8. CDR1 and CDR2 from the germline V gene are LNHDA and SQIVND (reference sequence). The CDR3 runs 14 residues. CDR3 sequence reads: CASRKGAARTEAFF. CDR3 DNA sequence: TGTGCCAGTAGAAAGGGGGCGGCTCGCACTGAAGCTTTCTTT.

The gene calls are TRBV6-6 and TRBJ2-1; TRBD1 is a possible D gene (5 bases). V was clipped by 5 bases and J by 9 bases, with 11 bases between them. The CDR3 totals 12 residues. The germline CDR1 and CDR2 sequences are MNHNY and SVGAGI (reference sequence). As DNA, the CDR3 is TGTGCCAGCAGTCCGATAGGGGCTGAGCAGTTCTTC. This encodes CASSPIGAEQFF.

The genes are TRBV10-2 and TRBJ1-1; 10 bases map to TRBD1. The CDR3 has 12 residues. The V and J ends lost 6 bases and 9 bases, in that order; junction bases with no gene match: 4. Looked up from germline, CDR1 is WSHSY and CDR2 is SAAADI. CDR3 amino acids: CASSDRGRKAFF. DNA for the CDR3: TGCGCCAGCAGCGACAGGGGGCGCAAAGCTTTCTTT.

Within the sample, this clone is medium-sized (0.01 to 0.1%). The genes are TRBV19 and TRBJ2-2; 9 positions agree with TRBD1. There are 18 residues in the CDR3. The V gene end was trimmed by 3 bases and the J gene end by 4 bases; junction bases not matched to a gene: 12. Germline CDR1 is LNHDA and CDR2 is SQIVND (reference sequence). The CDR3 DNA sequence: TGTGCCAGTAGTATTTTCCTGGGACAGGGCCCCAGCACCGGGGAGCTGTTTTTT. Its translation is CASSIFLGQGPSTGELFF.

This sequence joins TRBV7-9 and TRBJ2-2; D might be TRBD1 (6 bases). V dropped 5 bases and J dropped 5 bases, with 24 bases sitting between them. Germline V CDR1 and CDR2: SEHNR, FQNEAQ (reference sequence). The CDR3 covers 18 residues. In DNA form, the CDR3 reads TGTGCCAGCAGCCCGATAGGCTCTCAGGGGTTGTGGACCGGGGAGCTGTTTTTT. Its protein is CASSPIGSQGLWTGELFF.

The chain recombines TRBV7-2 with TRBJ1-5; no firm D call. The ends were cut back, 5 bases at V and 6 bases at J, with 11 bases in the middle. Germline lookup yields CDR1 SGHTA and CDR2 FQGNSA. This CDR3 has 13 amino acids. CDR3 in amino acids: CASSPRSRQPQHF. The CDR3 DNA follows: TGTGCCAGCAGCCCCCGGTCCCGTCAGCCCCAGCATTTT.

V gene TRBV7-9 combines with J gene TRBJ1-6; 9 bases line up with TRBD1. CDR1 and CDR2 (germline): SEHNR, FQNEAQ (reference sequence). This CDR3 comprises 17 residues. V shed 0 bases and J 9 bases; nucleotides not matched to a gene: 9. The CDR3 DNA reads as TGTGCCAGCAGCTTAGCCCGGGGGGGGACAGGGTCTTCACCCCTCCACTTT. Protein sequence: CASSLARGGTGSSPLHF.

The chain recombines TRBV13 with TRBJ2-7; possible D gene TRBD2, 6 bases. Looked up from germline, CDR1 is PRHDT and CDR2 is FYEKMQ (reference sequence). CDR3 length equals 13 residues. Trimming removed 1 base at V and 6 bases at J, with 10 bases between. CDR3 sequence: CASSLARGGEQYF. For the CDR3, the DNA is TGTGCCAGCAGCTTAGCCCGGGGAGGCGAGCAGTACTTC.

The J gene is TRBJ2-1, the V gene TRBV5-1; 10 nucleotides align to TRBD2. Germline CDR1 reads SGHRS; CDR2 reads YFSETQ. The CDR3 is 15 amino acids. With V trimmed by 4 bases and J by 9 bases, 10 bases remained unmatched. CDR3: CASSEAPLAGGEQFF. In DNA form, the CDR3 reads TGCGCCAGCAGCGAAGCCCCGTTAGCGGGAGGTGAGCAGTTCTTC.

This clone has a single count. DNA for the CDR3: TGCAGCGTGGGACAGGGATTACAAGAGACCCAGTACTTC. The encoded protein is CSVGQGLQETQYF. The rearrangement links TRBV29-1 to TRBJ2-5; 9 nucleotides line up with TRBD1. The CDR3 spans 13 residues. J was trimmed by 2 bases and V by 6 bases; bases with no gene match: 4. The germline V gene has CDR1 SQVTM and CDR2 ANQGSEA.

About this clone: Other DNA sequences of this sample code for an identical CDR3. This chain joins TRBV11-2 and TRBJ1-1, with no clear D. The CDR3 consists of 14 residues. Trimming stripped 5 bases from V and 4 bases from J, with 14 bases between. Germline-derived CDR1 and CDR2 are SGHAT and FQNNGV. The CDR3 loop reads CASSPRGFSTEAFF. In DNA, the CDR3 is TGTGCCAGCAGCCCCCGAGGGTTCTCCACTGAAGCTTTCTTT.

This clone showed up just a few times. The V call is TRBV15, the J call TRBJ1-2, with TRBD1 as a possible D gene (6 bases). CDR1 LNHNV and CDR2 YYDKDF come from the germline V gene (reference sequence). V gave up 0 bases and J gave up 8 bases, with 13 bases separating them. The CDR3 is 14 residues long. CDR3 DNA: TGTGCCACCAGCAGAGATTGGGCAGGGGCAGGCTACACCTTC. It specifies CATSRDWAGAGYTF.

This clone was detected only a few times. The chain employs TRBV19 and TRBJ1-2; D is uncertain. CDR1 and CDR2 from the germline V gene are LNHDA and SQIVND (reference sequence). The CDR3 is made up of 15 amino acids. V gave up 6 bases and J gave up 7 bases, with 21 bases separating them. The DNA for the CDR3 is TGTGCCAGTAGAGACCCCCTAAGACAACTCCGTGGCTACACCTTC. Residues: CASRDPLRQLRGYTF.

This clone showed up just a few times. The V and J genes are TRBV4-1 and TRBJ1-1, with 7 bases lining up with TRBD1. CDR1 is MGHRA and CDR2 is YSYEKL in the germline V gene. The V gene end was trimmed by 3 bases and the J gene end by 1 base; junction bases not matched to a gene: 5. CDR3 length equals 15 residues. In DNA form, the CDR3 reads TGCGCCAGCAGCCAGTCCGGGACAGCGAACACTGAAGCTTTCTTT. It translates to CASSQSGTANTEAFF.

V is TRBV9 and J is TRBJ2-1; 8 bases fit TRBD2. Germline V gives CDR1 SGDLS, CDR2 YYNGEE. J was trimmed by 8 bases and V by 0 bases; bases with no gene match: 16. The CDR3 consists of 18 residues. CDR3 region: CASSVDTPGLGVSDEQFF. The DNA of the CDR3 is TGTGCCAGCAGCGTAGACACCCCGGGACTAGGGGTTTCGGATGAGCAGTTCTTC.

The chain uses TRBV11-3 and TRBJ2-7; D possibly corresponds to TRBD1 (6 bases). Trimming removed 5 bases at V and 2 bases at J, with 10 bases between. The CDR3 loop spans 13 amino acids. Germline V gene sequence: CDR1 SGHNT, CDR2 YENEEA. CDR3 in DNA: TGTGCCAGCAGCCACAGGACAGCCTACGAGCAGTACTTC. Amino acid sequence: CASSHRTAYEQYF. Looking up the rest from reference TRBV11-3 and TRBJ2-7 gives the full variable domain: EAGVVQSPRYKIIEKKQPVAFWCNPISGHNTLYWYLQNLGQGPELLIRYENEEAVDDSQLPKDRFSAERLKGVDSTLKIQPAELGDSAVYLCASSHRTAYEQYFGPGTRLTVT.

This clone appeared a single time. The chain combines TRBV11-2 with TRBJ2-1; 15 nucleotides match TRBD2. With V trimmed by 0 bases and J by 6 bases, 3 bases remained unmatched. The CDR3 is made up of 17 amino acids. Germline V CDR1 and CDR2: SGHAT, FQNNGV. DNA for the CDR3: TGTGCCAGCAGCTTAGATGAGGGACTAGCGGGGGGCAATGAGCAGTTCTTC. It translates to CASSLDEGLAGGNEQFF.

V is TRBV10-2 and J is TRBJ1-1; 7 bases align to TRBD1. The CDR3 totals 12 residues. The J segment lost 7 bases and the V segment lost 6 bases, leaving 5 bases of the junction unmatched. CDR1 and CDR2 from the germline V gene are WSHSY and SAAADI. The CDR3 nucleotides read TGCGCCAGCAGAGACAGGGACCTTGAAGCTTTCTTT. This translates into CASRDRDLEAFF.

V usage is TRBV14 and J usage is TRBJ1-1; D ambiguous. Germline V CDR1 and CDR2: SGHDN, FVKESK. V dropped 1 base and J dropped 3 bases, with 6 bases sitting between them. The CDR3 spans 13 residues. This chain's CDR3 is CASSQAEHTEAFF. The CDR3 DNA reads TGTGCCAGCAGCCAAGCAGAACACACTGAAGCTTTCTTT.